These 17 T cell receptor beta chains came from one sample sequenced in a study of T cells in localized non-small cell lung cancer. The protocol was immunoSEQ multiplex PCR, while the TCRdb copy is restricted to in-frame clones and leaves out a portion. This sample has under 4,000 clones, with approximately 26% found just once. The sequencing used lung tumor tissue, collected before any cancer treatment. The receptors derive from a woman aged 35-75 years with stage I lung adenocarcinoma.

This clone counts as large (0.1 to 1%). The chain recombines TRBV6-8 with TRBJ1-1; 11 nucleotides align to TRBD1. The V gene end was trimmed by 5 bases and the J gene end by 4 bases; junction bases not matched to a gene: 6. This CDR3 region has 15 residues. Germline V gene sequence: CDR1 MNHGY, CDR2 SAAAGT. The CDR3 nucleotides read TGTGCCAGCAGTCAAAGGACAGGGGGCGGCACTGAAGCTTTCTTT. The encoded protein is CASSQRTGGGTEAFF.

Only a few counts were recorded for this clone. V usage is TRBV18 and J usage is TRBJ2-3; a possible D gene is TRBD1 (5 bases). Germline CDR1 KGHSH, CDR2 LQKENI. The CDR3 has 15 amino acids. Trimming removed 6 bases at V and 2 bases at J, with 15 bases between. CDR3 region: CASSWTKGSTDTQYF. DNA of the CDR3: TGTGCCAGCTCCTGGACAAAAGGGTCCACAGATACGCAGTATTTT.

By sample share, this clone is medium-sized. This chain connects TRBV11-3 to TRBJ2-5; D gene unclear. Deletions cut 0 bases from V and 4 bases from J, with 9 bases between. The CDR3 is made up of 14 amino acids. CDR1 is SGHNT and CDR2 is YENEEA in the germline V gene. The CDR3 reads CASSLEVGRETQYF. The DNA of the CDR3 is TGTGCCAGCAGCTTAGAGGTGGGCAGAGAGACCCAGTACTTC.

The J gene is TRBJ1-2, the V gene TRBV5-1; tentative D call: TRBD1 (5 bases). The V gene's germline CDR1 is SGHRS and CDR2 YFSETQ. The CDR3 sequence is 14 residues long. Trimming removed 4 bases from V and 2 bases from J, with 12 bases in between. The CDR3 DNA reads TGCGCCAGCAGCCCGGCGGAGGGGAACTATGGCTACACCTTC. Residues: CASSPAEGNYGYTF.

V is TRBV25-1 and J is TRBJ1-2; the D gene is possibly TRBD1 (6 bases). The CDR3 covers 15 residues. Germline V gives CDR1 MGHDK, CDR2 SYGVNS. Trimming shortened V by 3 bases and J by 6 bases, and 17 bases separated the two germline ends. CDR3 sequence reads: CASSDSAGVVDGYTF. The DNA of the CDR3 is TGTGCCAGCAGTGACTCAGCAGGGGTAGTTGATGGCTACACCTTC.

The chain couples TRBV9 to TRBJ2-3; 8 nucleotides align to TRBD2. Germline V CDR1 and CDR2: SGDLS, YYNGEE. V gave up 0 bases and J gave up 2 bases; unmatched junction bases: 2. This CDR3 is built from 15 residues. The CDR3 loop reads CASSVALADTDTQYF. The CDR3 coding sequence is TGTGCCAGCAGCGTAGCACTAGCGGACACAGATACGCAGTATTTT. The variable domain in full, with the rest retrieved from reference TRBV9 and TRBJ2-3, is DSGVTQTPKHLITATGQRVTLRCSPRSGDLSVYWYQQSLDQGLQFLIQYYNGEERAKGNILERFSAQQFPDLHSELNLSSLELGDSALYFCASSVALADTDTQYFGPGTRLTVL.

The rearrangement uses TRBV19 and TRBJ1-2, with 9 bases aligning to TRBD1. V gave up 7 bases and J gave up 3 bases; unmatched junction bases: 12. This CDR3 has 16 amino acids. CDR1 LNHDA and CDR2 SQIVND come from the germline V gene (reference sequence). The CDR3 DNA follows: TGTGCCAGTAAAAAACTCGGGACAGGGAAAGACTATGGCTACACCTTC. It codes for CASKKLGTGKDYGYTF.

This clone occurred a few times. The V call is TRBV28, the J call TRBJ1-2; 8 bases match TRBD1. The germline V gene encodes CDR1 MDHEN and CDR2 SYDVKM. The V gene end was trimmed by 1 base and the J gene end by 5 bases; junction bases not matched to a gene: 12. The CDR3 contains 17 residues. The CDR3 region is CASSLSGGGLLSYGYTF. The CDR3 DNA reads TGTGCCAGCAGTTTATCAGGGGGCGGTCTTCTGTCTTATGGCTACACCTTC.

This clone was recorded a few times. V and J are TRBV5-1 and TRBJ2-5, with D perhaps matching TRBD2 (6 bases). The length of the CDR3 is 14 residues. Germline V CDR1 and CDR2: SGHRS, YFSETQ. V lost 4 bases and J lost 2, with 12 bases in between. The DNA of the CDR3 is TGCGCCAGCAGCGCCTCGGGAGCGCAAGAGACCCAGTACTTC. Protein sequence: CASSASGAQETQYF.

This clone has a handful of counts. DNA for the CDR3: TGTGCCAGCAAAGCCACCTCTGGAAACACCATATATTTT. Translation: CASKATSGNTIYF. The gene calls are TRBV9 and TRBJ1-3, with D unresolved. Germline loops: CDR1 SGDLS, CDR2 YYNGEE. This CDR3 contains 13 residues. V gave up 6 bases and J gave up 0 bases, with 7 bases separating them.

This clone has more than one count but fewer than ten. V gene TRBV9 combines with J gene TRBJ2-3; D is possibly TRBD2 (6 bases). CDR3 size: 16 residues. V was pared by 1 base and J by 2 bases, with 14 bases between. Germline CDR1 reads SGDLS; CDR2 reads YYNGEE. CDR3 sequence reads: CASSVSTSRATDTQYF. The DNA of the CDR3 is TGTGCCAGCAGCGTATCGACTAGTCGTGCCACAGATACGCAGTATTTT.

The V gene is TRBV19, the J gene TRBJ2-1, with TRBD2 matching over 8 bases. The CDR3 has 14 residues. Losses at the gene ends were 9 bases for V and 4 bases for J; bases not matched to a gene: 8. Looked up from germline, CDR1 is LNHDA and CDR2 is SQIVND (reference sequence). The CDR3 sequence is CASLEGGGYNEQFF. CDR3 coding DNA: TGTGCCAGCCTGGAGGGCGGGGGGTACAATGAGCAGTTCTTC.

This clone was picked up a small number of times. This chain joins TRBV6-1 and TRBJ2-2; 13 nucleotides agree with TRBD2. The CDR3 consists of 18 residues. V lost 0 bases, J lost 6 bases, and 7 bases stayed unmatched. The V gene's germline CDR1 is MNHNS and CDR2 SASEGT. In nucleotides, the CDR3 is TGTGCCAGCAGTGAAGCACTAGCGGGGGGGCGTAGGTCCGGGGAGCTGTTTTTT. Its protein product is CASSEALAGGRRSGELFF.

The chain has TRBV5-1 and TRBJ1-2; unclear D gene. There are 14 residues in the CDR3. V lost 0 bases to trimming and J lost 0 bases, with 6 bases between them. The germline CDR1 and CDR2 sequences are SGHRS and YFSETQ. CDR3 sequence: CASSLGWTNYGYTF. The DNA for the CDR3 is TGCGCCAGCAGCTTGGGATGGACTAACTATGGCTACACCTTC.

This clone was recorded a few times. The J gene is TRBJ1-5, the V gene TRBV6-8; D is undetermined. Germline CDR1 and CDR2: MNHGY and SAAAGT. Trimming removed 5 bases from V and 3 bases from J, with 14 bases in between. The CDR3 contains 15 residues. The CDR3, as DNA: TGTGCCAGCAGTGGCGGCGGGAGATTCAATCAGCCCCAGCATTTT. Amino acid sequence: CASSGGGRFNQPQHF.

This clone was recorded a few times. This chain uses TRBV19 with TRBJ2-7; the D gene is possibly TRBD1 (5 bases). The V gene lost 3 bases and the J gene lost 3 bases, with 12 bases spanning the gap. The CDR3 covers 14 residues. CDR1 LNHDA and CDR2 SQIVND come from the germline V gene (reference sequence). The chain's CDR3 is CASSIRQGNYEQYF. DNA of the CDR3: TGTGCCAGTAGTATTCGGCAGGGTAACTACGAGCAGTACTTC.

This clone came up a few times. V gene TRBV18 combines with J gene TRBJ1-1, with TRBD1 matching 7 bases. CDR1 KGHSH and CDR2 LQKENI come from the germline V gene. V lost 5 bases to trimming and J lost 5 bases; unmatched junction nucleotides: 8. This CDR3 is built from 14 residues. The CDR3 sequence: CASSGQGGWTEAFF. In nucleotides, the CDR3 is TGTGCCAGCTCAGGGCAGGGGGGTTGGACTGAAGCTTTCTTT.